The rows below give T cell receptor beta chains drawn from one sample of a study of blood T cells in healthy people across ages. MiXCR, run by TCRdb on the 5' RACE reads, gives a single entry per CDR3 protein. The data hold around 1.5 million distinct CDR3 sequences, with about 43% observed a single time. Sequencing was carried out using blood. These receptor sequences come from a young woman in good health. CDR3s include the opening cysteine and the closing phenylalanine or tryptophan. The order of the fields is V gene, clone size, CDR3 protein. The listing skips clone size in some rows; elsewhere it reads once, few, many or a size class.

>TRBV3-1|few
CASSPHSTSGSTDTQYF
>TRBV29-1|-
CSVEAGRDHNYGYTF
>TRBV7-6|-
CASSRTAGSSYNEQFF
>TRBV6-5|few
CASSQDSYSNQPQHF
>TRBV10-3|-
CAISERDQGEKNIQYF
>TRBV4-2|few
CASSQDPLQETQYF
>TRBV20-1|-
CSANKGGPYEQYF
>TRBV5-6|few
CASSPGGQNIQYF
>TRBV15|-
CATSRGGTSYEQYF
>TRBV4-1|-
CASSAAPGLAGVGEQFF
>TRBV24-1|few
CATGSGYLYGTDTQYF
>TRBV5-5|-
CASSAGGGTGSYEQYF
>TRBV27|-
CASSFKPTAANYGHTF
>TRBV10-3|many
CAISAAQGSRDGYTF
>TRBV6-4|-
CASSELGPTDTQYF
>TRBV6-1|-
CASRKRPGQGLLDTQYF
>TRBV6-1|-
CASSIGPPGTGGYEQYF
>TRBV5-1|-
CASSPNLAVSSYNEQFF
>TRBV9|few
CASSETGGRSYEQYF